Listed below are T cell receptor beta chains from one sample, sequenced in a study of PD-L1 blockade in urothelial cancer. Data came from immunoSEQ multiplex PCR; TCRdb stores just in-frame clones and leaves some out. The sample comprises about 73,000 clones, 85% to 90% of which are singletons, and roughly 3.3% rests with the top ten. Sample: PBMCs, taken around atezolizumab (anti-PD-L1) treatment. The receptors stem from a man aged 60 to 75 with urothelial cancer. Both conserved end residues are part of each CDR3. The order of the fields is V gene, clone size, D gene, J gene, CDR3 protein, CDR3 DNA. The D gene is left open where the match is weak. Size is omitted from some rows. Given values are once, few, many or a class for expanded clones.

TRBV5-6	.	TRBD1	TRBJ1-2	CASSSGTAGAYGYTF	TGTGCCAGCAGCTCCGGGACAGCTGGGGCCTATGGCTACACCTTC
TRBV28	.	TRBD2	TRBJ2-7	CASNRGGSYEQYF	TGTGCCAGCAACCGCGGGGGCTCCTACGAGCAGTACTTC
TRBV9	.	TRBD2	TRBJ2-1	CASSVSGTSGLYNEQFF	TGTGCCAGCAGCGTTTCGGGAACTAGCGGGCTATACAATGAGCAGTTCTTC
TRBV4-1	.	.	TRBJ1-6	CASSPTPQGSYNSPLHF	TGCGCCAGCAGCCCAACACCACAGGGCTCCTATAATTCACCCCTCCACTTT
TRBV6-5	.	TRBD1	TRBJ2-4	CASSYYGQGRNIQYF	TGTGCCAGCAGTTATTATGGACAGGGAAGAAACATTCAGTACTTC
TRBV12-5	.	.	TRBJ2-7	CASGQAYEQYF	TGTGCTAGTGGACAGGCCTACGAGCAGTACTTC
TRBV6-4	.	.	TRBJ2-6	CASSDSGASGANVLTF	TGTGCCAGCAGTGACTCAGGGGCCTCTGGGGCCAACGTCCTGACTTTC
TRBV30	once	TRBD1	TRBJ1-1	CAWSPRPTGVAFF	TGTGCCTGGAGTCCTAGACCAACAGGGGTAGCTTTCTTT
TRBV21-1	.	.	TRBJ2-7	CASSRGTGYDEQYF	TGTGCCAGCAGCAGAGGGACAGGTTACGACGAGCAGTACTTC
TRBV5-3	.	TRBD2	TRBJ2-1	CARTFLLAGAHNEQFF	TGTGCCAGAACCTTCTTACTAGCGGGGGCTCACAATGAGCAGTTCTTC
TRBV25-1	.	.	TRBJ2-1	CASSEDPTGSEQFF	TGTGCCAGCAGTGAGGATCCTACAGGGAGTGAGCAGTTCTTC
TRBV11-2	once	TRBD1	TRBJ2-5	CASSGDRGRSETQYF	TGTGCCAGCAGCGGGGACAGGGGGCGCTCAGAGACCCAGTACTTC
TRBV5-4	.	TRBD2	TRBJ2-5	CASSLVASGRAEETQYF	TGTGCCAGCAGCTTGGTGGCTAGCGGGAGGGCCGAAGAGACCCAGTACTTC
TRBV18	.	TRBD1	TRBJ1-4	CASSPQGAPNEKLFF	TGTGCCAGCTCACCGCAGGGGGCCCCTAATGAAAAACTGTTTTTT
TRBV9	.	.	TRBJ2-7	CASSSHFEGEQYF	TGTGCCAGCAGCTCCCATTTCGAGGGCGAGCAGTACTTC
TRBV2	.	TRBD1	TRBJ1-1	CASSGQGETEAFF	TGTGCCAGCAGTGGGCAGGGGGAAACTGAAGCTTTCTTT
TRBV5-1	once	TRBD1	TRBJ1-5	CASSLAGTADQPQHF	TGCGCCAGCAGCTTGGCTGGGACAGCCGATCAGCCCCAGCATTTT
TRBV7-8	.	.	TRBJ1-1	CASSLALSGNTEAFF	TGTGCCAGCAGCTTAGCGCTTAGTGGGAACACTGAAGCTTTCTTT
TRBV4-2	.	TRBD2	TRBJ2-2	CASSHGGLAGNTGELFF	TGTGCCAGCAGCCATGGGGGACTAGCGGGAAACACCGGGGAGCTGTTTTTT
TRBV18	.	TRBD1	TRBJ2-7	CASSPLGQGYEQYF	TGTGCCAGCTCACCACTGGGACAGGGGTACGAGCAGTACTTC
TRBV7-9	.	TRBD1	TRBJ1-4	CASSFGQDNEKLFF	TGTGCCAGCAGCTTCGGACAGGATAATGAAAAACTGTTTTTT
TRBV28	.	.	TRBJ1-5	CASRLGGSSNQPQHF	TGTGCCAGCAGACTGGGGGGATCAAGCAATCAGCCCCAGCATTTT